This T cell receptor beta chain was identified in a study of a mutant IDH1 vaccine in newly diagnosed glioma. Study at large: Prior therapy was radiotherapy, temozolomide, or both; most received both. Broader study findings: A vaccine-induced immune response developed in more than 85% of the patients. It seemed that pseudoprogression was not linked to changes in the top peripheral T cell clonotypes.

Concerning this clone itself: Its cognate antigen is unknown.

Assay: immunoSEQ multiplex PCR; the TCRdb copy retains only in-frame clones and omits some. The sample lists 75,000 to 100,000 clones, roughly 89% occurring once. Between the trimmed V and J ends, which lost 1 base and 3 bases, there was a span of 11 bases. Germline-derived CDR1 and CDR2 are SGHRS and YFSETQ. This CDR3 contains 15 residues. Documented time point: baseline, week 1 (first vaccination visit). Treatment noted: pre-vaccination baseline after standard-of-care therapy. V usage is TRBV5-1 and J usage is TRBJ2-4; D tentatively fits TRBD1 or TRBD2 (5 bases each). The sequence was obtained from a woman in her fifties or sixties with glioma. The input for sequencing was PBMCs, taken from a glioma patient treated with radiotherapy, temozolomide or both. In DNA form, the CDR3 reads TGCGCCAGCAGCTTGACCGGGGCTGACAAAAACATTCAGTACTTC. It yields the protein CASSLTGADKNIQYF.